One sample yielded the 22 T cell receptor beta chains listed below, sequenced in a study of patients and donors after allogeneic stem cell transplantation. TCRdb fed the RT-PCR reads into MiXCR, producing one record per CDR3 protein. The data show roughly 2,400 distinct CDR3 sequences, with nearly 20% seen just once and about an eighth held by the top ten. The sequenced sample was blood, either unsorted or a sorted T cell fraction (not recorded which). These receptor sequences come from a human donor who was either an allogeneic HSCT recipient or a stem cell or donor lymphocyte infusion donor (not recorded which). It is not recorded whose cells these are; they may come from a transplant donor.

By sample fraction, this clonotype is medium-sized. This sequence joins TRBV7-2 and TRBJ2-2; D not resolved. Trimming left V 6 bases short and J 7 bases short, with 12 bases between. Germline lookup yields CDR1 SGHTA and CDR2 FQGNSA. CDR3 length: 13 residues. CDR3 in amino acids: CASRPTRVGELFF. The CDR3 DNA follows: TGTGCCAGCAGACCCACTCGGGTCGGGGAGCTGTTTTTT.

By sample fraction, this clonotype is large. The chain joins TRBV5-1 to TRBJ1-2, with no clear D. Trimming removed 2 bases from V and 5 bases from J, with 10 bases in between. Germline loops: CDR1 SGHRS, CDR2 YFSETQ. The CDR3 has 13 amino acids. Here the CDR3 reads CASSFLIDYGYTF. For the CDR3, the DNA is TGCGCCAGCAGCTTTTTGATAGATTATGGCTACACCTTC.

The CDR3 coding sequence is TGTGCCAGCAGTCCTACAGGGTCCAGTGGGGCCAACGTCCTGACTTTC. The encoded protein is CASSPTGSSGANVLTF. The chain is built from TRBV27 and TRBJ2-6; a weak D match, TRBD1 (6 bases). Trimming pared 5 bases from V and 3 bases from J, leaving 14 bases between. Per germline, CDR1 MNHEY and CDR2 SMNVEV (reference sequence). This CDR3 is built from 16 residues.

The chain joins TRBV3-1 to TRBJ2-1; 8 positions agree with TRBD2. The CDR3 is 14 residues long. Trimming took 1 base from V and 5 from J; bases not matched to a gene: 1. Germline loops: CDR1 LGHDT, CDR2 YNNKEL (reference sequence). CDR3 sequence reads: CASSQAGGHNEQFF. In DNA form, the CDR3 reads TGTGCCAGCAGCCAAGCGGGGGGGCACAATGAGCAGTTCTTC.

The chain combines TRBV6-1 with TRBJ2-7; 11 nucleotides match TRBD1. The CDR3 has 15 amino acids. V was clipped by 7 bases and J by 7 bases; unmatched bases: 12. CDR1 MNHNS and CDR2 SASEGT come from the germline V gene. The CDR3 sequence: CASTDFGQGAREQYF. CDR3 coding DNA: TGTGCCAGCACCGACTTCGGACAGGGGGCGCGAGAGCAGTACTTC.

V and J are TRBV5-6 and TRBJ2-7; D is ambiguous. This CDR3 has 15 amino acids. V was trimmed by 3 bases and J by 0 bases, leaving 13 bases between them. Germline V gene data show CDR1 as SGHDT and CDR2 as YYEEEE. CDR3 nucleotide sequence: TGTGCCAGCAGCTCGGAATGGAAATTCTCCTACGAGCAGTACTTC. Its protein product is CASSSEWKFSYEQYF. The full variable domain, rest sourced from reference TRBV5-6 and TRBJ2-7, is DAGVTQSPTHLIKTRGQQVTLRCSPKSGHDTVSWYQQALGQGPQFIFQYYEEEERQRGNFPDRFSGHQFPNYSSELNVNALLLGDSALYLCASSSEWKFSYEQYFGPGTRLTVT.

This chain joins TRBV3-1 and TRBJ1-1; D perhaps matches TRBD1 (5 bases). The V gene's germline CDR1 is LGHDT and CDR2 YNNKEL (reference sequence). V shed 4 bases and J shed 8 bases, with 23 bases lying between them. CDR3 size: 16 residues. The DNA of the CDR3 is TGTGCCAGCAGCCCCACTAGTTGGGGGGAACAACGGGAAGCTTTCTTT. It is translated as CASSPTSWGEQREAFF. Full variable domain (rest looked up from reference TRBV3-1 and TRBJ1-1): DTAVSQTPKYLVTQMGNDKSIKCEQNLGHDTMYWYKQDSKKFLKIMFSYNNKELIINETVPNRFSPKSPDKAHLNLHINSLELGDSAVYFCASSPTSWGEQREAFFGQGTRLTVV.

This clonotype was counted a few times. The chain combines TRBV7-2 with TRBJ2-5; weak D call: TRBD1 (5 bases). CDR1 and CDR2 from the germline V gene are SGHTA and FQGNSA. The CDR3 contains 14 residues. The ends were cut back, 3 bases at V and 2 bases at J, with 10 bases in the middle. Written as DNA, the CDR3 is TGTGCCAGCAGCTTGGCTAGGGGACAAGAGACCCAGTACTTC. It codes for CASSLARGQETQYF.

This clonotype is labeled large. The chain uses TRBV12-3 or TRBV12-4 and TRBJ1-1, with TRBD1 matching 7 bases. This CDR3 has 14 amino acids. V lost 6 bases, J lost 4 bases, and 8 bases stayed unmatched. DNA of the CDR3: TGTGCCAGCAGACGGACAGGTATGGGCACTGAAGCTTTCTTT. Translation: CASRRTGMGTEAFF.

This clonotype was detected a few times. This chain uses TRBV11-2 with TRBJ2-5; D is ambiguous. This CDR3 is built from 13 residues. Trimming cost V 5 bases and J 4 bases, with 11 bases left between them. Looked up from germline, CDR1 is SGHAT and CDR2 is FQNNGV. This CDR3 is CASSPRPGETQYF. CDR3 in DNA: TGTGCCAGCAGCCCCCGACCGGGAGAGACCCAGTACTTC.

V is TRBV5-1 and J is TRBJ2-3, with a tentative D call TRBD1 (6 bases). CDR1 is SGHRS and CDR2 is YFSETQ in the germline V gene. The CDR3 is made up of 14 amino acids. Trimming left V 2 bases short and J 0 bases short, with 7 bases between. The CDR3 sequence is CASSLQGSTDTQYF. Written as DNA, the CDR3 is TGCGCCAGCAGCTTACAGGGTAGCACAGATACGCAGTATTTT.

By share, this clonotype counts as large. The rearrangement uses TRBV2 and TRBJ1-2; a weak D match, TRBD1 (5 bases). V was pared by 3 bases and J by 6 bases, with 14 bases between. The CDR3 is made up of 14 amino acids. The germline CDR1 and CDR2 sequences are SNHLY and FYNNEI. The CDR3 sequence is CASSEIRAGNGYTF. In DNA form, the CDR3 reads TGTGCCAGCAGTGAGATAAGAGCAGGGAATGGCTACACCTTC.

By sample fraction, this clonotype is medium-sized. The rearrangement joins TRBV18 to TRBJ2-7; 8 bases map to TRBD1. The germline V gene encodes CDR1 KGHSH and CDR2 LQKENI. This CDR3 has 14 residues. With V trimmed by 4 bases and J by 3 bases, 5 bases remained unmatched. CDR3 bases: TGTGCCAGCTCACTGGGACAGGTCATCTACGAGCAGTACTTC. Its protein is CASSLGQVIYEQYF.

The gene calls are TRBV25-1 and TRBJ1-2, with 8 positions matching TRBD1. Unmatched junction bases numbered 4, after V lost 2 bases and J lost 5 bases. CDR1 and CDR2 (germline): MGHDK, SYGVNS. The CDR3 length is 14 residues. This chain's CDR3 is CASSEQGASYGYTF. The CDR3, as DNA: TGTGCCAGCAGTGAACAGGGGGCATCATATGGCTACACCTTC.

In its sample, this clonotype was seen a few times. This sequence joins TRBV5-1 and TRBJ1-4; D is unresolved. The V end was cut by 1 base, the J end by 4 bases, with 8 bases between. Germline CDR1 and CDR2: SGHRS and YFSETQ. The CDR3 is 14 residues long. The chain's CDR3 is CASSLRADNEKLFF. In DNA, the CDR3 is TGCGCCAGCAGCTTGAGGGCAGATAATGAAAAACTGTTTTTT.

The chain has TRBV19 and TRBJ2-2, with D possibly TRBD1 on 6 matching bases. V shed 6 bases and J shed 5 bases, with 19 bases lying between them. From germline, CDR1 is LNHDA and CDR2 SQIVND (reference sequence). This CDR3 spans 16 amino acids. CDR3 sequence: CASSYQPTGRTGELFF. Written as DNA, the CDR3 is TGTGCCAGTAGCTATCAACCTACAGGGCGGACCGGGGAGCTGTTTTTT.

The rearrangement links TRBV15 to TRBJ2-5, with TRBD2 as a possible D gene (5 bases). This CDR3 contains 15 residues. The V gene lost 0 bases and the J gene lost 2 bases, with 10 bases spanning the gap. In germline, CDR1 is LNHNV, CDR2 YYDKDF (reference sequence). The CDR3 DNA follows: TGTGCCACCAGCAGAGATCCGGGGAAGCAAGAGACCCAGTACTTC. Its protein product is CATSRDPGKQETQYF.

This clonotype came up a few times. The CDR3 nucleotides read TGTGCCATCAGTCCGACTTTGAATGAGCAGTTCTTC. Translation gives CAISPTLNEQFF. The chain carries TRBV10-3 and TRBJ2-1; no definite D call. The V and J ends lost 5 bases and 7 bases respectively, with 9 bases between them. CDR1 and CDR2 from the germline V gene are ENHRY and SYGVKD. There are 12 residues in the CDR3.

The V call is TRBV10-3, the J call TRBJ1-2, with D possibly being TRBD1 (5 bases). From germline, CDR1 is ENHRY and CDR2 SYGVKD. This CDR3 has 11 residues. Trimming stripped 11 bases from V and 5 bases from J, with 12 bases between. CDR3 sequence reads: CASGTSYGYTF. DNA for the CDR3: TGTGCCTCTGGGACCTCGTATGGCTACACCTTC.

The genes are TRBV5-6 and TRBJ1-2, with TRBD1 matching 8 bases. Trimming removed 3 bases from V and 8 bases from J; junction bases left unmatched: 6. This CDR3 spans 13 amino acids. The germline V gene has CDR1 SGHDT and CDR2 YYEEEE. CDR3 in amino acids: CASSSPDRAGYTF. The DNA of the CDR3 is TGTGCCAGCAGCTCCCCGGACAGGGCGGGCTACACCTTC. Full variable domain (rest looked up from reference TRBV5-6 and TRBJ1-2): DAGVTQSPTHLIKTRGQQVTLRCSPKSGHDTVSWYQQALGQGPQFIFQYYEEEERQRGNFPDRFSGHQFPNYSSELNVNALLLGDSALYLCASSSPDRAGYTFGSGTRLTVV.

This clonotype came up a few times. The V and J genes are TRBV6-6 and TRBJ2-7; D unclear. Trimming took 1 base from V and 1 from J, leaving 5 bases between them. The CDR3 length is 13 residues. CDR1 and CDR2 from the germline V gene are MNHNY and SVGAGI (reference sequence). The CDR3 DNA is TGTGCCAGCAGTTACTGGCTTTCCTACGAGCAGTACTTC. Protein sequence: CASSYWLSYEQYF.

The chain couples TRBV7-2 to TRBJ1-2; TRBD1 matches at 7 bases. Trimming cost V 5 bases and J 6 bases; bases outside gene matches: 6. This CDR3 is built from 13 residues. Germline V gene data show CDR1 as SGHTA and CDR2 as FQGNSA. The CDR3 loop is CASSRDRVNGYTF. CDR3 nucleotide sequence: TGTGCCAGCAGCCGAGACAGGGTGAATGGCTACACCTTC. Variable domain in full (rest from reference TRBV7-2 and TRBJ1-2): GAGVSQSPSNKVTEKGKDVELRCDPISGHTALYWYRQSLGQGLEFLIYFQGNSAPDKSGLPSDRFSAERTGGSVSTLTIQRTQQEDSAVYLCASSRDRVNGYTFGSGTRLTVV.